The subject of this entry is one TCR beta chain. Its antigen is not yet known. Base qualities are not recorded, but no much larger clone differs from it by a single base. Using the deep immunoSEQ assay, multiplex PCR amplified TCR CDR3 regions from genomic DNA. Genomic DNA extracted from each cell subset was distributed evenly over all wells of several immunoSEQ 96-well plates, and each plate served as one replicate. Each replicate PCR for sorted subsets received roughly 0.2 ug genomic DNA, equal to about 30,000 T cell genomes. Purified libraries were quantified with a Qubit 3.0 fluorometer, sized on a Bioanalyzer 2100, and re-quantified with the KAPA Library Quantification kit. Each immunoSEQ 96-well plate was sequenced on its own single-read 150-cycle Illumina NextSeq 550 flow cell. The authors' analysis ran thus. Because only junctional sequences without quality scores were contained in the immunoSEQ output, filtering matching that applied to full-length reads could not be performed. Sequences were annotated with PyIR, a Python wrapper for IgBLAST v1.9, using IMGT germline references to assign V/J genes and CDR3. Reads with weak V/J assignments (E-value above 1e-6), missing CDR3, stop codons, out-of-frame junctions, or ambiguous translated residues were removed. A V3J clonotype was defined by an identical inferred V gene, J gene, and CDR3 amino acid sequence. Percentage overlap between repertoires was calculated by dividing the number of shared unique clonotypes by the size of the smaller repertoire. RTK rarefaction, the Chao1 estimator, and Recon v2.1 estimates of unobserved clonotypes were used to assess repertoire richness. OLGA was used to compute generation probabilities for all TCRbeta clonotypes that the gDNA method yielded from several donors. TCRdb re-hosts the immuneACCESS table, in-frame sequences only. Its copies lack some clones; in the studies checked, an unresolved V gene accounts for under half of them, and the cause for the rest is not known. That table gives V, J and clone size, and the DNA gave D and trimming. The sample has over 2 million clones on record, 95% of them singletons. The biggest ten clones account for about 0.13% of the sample.

Healthy HIV-negative adults with no recently reported acute infections or vaccinations were included as donors. Only Caucasian adults living in Nashville, Tennessee, USA were represented among the donors. CD4+ T cells were enriched by magnetic negative selection; naive cells were then positively selected on CD45RA, and the negative fraction formed the memory subset. Blood was obtained by leukapheresis, after which PBMCs were separated by Ficoll-Histopaque density gradient centrifugation and cryopreserved in liquid nitrogen vapor phase. Analytical flow cytometry was used to check the purity and quantity of every magnetically sorted T cell population. Genomic DNA was isolated from every sorted fraction and measured by UV absorbance on a Nanodrop 2000c. The sample originates from a study of shared clonotypes between healthy human individuals (dated by TCRdb to 2018 to 2020). Background for the entire study: Three men and a couple of women, aged 18 to 49 years, made up the cohort. Between about 0.8 and 9 billion PBMCs per donor were obtained by leukapheresis. The study deeply sequenced blood TCR repertoires of five healthy adults to estimate repertoire size and the extent of clonotype sharing between individuals. Libraries were prepared and TCR repertoires were sequenced by different laboratories using diverse techniques, in order to increase sequencing depth and limit assay-specific biases. For each donor, CD4 naive and CD4 memory were each given three plates, CD8 naive was given two plates, and CD8 memory was given one plate.

Results the study describes overall, beyond this receptor: Sampling was limited to blood, and TCR repertoires in tissue likely differ from TCR repertoires in blood. Clonotypes shared by all four sorted-subset donors showed higher generation probabilities than non-shared clonotypes. When a handful of donors were compared, the shared fraction of clonotypes was about 5% for naive CD4, roughly 3.3% for naive CD8, roughly 2.5% for memory CD4, and under 0.5% for memory CD8. The genetic and exposure-history diversity represented was limited by the small number of donors. Larger estimated clonotype richness was generally found for naive subsets than for memory subsets. Pairwise subsampling indicated that sequencing depth was expected to affect the degree of clonotype sharing among donors. Rarefaction of sorted-subset datasets indicated incomplete sequencing despite the large sequencing depth.

The receptor comes from a man aged 18 to 29 in good health. The sequencing input was naive CD4+ T cells sorted from blood. This specimen's cell subset or site label, per the study, means: CD45RA+ positively selected.

The sequenced DNA: TGCAGCGTTGATAGGGGAGGCGGTGAGCAGTTCTTC. Translated, this gives CSVDRGGGEQFF. The rearrangement joined TRBV29-1 to TRBJ2-1; tentative D gene TRBD2, with 6 bases matching. Deletion took 3 bases off V and 9 bases off J, with a span of 12 bases between the germline ends. CDR1 and CDR2, per the germline V gene, are SQVTM and ANQGSEA. Measured from the cysteine to the phenylalanine, the CDR3 is 12 residues long. CDR3 DNA is the only sequence kept; it has 36 bases, read in frame from the first base.